The present TCR beta chain was sequenced within a study of T cell changes during pregnancy in multiple sclerosis. This CDR3 is built from 15 residues. Germline values: CDR1 SGHKS, CDR2 YYEKEE (reference sequence). Unmatched junction bases numbered 8, after V lost 5 bases and J lost 3 bases. The assay was immunoSEQ multiplex PCR, and TCRdb's table has in-frame clones only and misses some. The sample has around 100,000 clones, approximately 90% seen once; the top ten hold 3.5%. The chain combines TRBV5-5 with TRBJ2-7, with TRBD1 identical over 10 bases. The material sequenced was peripheral blood, taken after pregnancy. The TCR originated in a female donor with multiple sclerosis, enrolled in a pregnancy study. The CDR3 DNA reads as TGTGCCAGCAGTACGGACAGGGGGTCTCACTACGAGCAGTACTTC. Its protein is CASSTDRGSHYEQYF.